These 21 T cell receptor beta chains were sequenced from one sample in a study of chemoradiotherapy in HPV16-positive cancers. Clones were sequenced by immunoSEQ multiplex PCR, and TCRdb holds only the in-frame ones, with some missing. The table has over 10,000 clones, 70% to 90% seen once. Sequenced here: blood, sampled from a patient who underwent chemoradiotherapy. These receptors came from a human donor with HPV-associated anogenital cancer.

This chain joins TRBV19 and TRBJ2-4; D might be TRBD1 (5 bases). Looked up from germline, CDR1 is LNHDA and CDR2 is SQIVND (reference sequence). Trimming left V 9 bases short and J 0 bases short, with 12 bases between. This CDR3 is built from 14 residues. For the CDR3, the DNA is TGTGCCAGCAAAGACAGCCTAGCCAAAAACATTCAGTACTTC. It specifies CASKDSLAKNIQYF. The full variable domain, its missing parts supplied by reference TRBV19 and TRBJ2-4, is DGGITQSPKYLFRKEGQNVTLSCEQNLNHDAMYWYRQDPGQGLRLIYYSQIVNDFQKGDIAEGYSVSREKKESFPLTVTSAQKNPTAFYLCASKDSLAKNIQYFGAGTRLSVL.

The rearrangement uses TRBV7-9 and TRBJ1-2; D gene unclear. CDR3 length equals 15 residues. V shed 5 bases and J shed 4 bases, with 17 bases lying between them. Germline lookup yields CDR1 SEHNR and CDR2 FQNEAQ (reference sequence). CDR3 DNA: TGTGCCAGCAGCCTCCCCCCAAGGGATTCCTATGGCTACACCTTC. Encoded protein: CASSLPPRDSYGYTF.

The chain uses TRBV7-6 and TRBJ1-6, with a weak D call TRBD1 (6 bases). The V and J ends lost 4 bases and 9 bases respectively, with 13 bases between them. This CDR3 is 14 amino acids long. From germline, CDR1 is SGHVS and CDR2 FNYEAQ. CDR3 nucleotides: TGTGCCAGCAGCTCAGGGGAAAATGGTTCACCCCTCCACTTT. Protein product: CASSSGENGSPLHF. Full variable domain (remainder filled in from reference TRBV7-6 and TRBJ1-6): GAGVSQSPRYKVTKRGQDVALRCDPISGHVSLYWYRQALGQGPEFLTYFNYEAQQDKSGLPNDRFSAERPEGSISTLTIQRTEQRDSAMYRCASSSGENGSPLHFGNGTRLTVT.

The CDR3 nucleotides are TGTGCCAGTAGTATAGAGGGGGCCTACGAGCAGTACTTC. It translates to CASSIEGAYEQYF. The rearrangement uses TRBV19 and TRBJ2-7; the D gene could be TRBD1 or TRBD2 (5 bases each). This CDR3 has 13 residues. V was cut by 0 bases and J by 2 bases, with 5 bases left in between. Germline CDR1 and CDR2: LNHDA and SQIVND (reference sequence).

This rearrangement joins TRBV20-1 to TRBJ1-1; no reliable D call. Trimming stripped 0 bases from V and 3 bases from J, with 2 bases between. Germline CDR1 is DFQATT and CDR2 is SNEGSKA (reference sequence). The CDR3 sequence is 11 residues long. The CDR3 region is CSARDDTEAFF. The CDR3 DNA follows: TGCAGTGCTAGAGATGACACTGAAGCTTTCTTT.

CDR3 coding DNA: TGCGCCAGCAGCCCTATAGCAACAGATACGCAGTATTTT. This sequence encodes CASSPIATDTQYF. The chain recombines TRBV5-1 with TRBJ2-3, with unresolved D. V dropped 4 bases and J dropped 3 bases, with 9 bases sitting between them. The CDR3 consists of 13 residues. Germline V gene data show CDR1 as SGHRS and CDR2 as YFSETQ.

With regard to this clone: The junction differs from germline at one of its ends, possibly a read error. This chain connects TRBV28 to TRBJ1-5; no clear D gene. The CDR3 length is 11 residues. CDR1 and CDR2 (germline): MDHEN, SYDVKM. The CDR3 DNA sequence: TGTGCCAGCAGTTTAGGAGGGCAACACGAGTTT. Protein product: CASSLGGQHEF. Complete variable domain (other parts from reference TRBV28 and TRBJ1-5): DVKVTQSSRYLVKRTGEKVFLECVQDMDHENMFWYRQDPGLGLRLIYFSYDVKMKEKGDIPEGYSVSREKKERFSLILESASTNQTSMYLCASSLGGQHEFGDGTRLSIL.

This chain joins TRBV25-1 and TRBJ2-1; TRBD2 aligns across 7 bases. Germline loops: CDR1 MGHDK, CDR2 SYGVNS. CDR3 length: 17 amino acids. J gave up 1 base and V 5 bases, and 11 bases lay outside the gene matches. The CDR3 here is CASSPRLRGGSYNEQFF. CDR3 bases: TGTGCCAGCAGTCCTCGCTTGAGGGGAGGGTCCTACAATGAGCAGTTCTTC.

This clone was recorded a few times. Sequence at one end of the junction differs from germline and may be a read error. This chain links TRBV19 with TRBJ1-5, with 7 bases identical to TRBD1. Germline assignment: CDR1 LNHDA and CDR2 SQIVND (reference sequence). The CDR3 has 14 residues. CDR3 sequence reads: CASSLSVLQGIEDF. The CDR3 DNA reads TGTGCCAGTAGTTTATCGGTTCTACAGGGGATTGAGGATTTT. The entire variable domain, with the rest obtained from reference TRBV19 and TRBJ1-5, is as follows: DGGITQSPKYLFRKEGQNVTLSCEQNLNHDAMYWYRQDPGQGLRLIYYSQIVNDFQKGDIAEGYSVSREKKESFPLTVTSAQKNPTAFYLCASSLSVLQGIEDFGDGTRLSIL.

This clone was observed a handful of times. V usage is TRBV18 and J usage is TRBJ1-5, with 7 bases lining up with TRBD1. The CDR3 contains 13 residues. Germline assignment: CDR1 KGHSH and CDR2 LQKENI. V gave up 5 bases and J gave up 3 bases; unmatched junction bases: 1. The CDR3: CASSGQVNQPQHF. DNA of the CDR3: TGTGCCAGCTCAGGACAGGTCAATCAGCCCCAGCATTTT.

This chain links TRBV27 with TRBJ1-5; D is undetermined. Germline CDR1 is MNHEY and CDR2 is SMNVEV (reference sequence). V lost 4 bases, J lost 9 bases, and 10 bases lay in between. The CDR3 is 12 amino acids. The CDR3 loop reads CASSSPPRPQHF. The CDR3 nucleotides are TGTGCCAGCAGTTCTCCCCCTAGGCCCCAGCATTTT.

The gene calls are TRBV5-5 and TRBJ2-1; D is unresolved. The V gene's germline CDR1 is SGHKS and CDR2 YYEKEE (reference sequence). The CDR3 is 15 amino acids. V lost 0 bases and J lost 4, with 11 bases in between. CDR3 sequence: CASSLDQLIYNEQFF. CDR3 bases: TGTGCCAGCAGCTTGGACCAGCTGATATACAATGAGCAGTTCTTC. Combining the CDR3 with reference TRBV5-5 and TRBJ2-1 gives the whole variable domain DAGVTQSPTHLIKTRGQQVTLRCSPISGHKSVSWYQQVLGQGPQFIFQYYEKEERGRGNFPDRFSARQFPNYSSELNVNALLLGDSALYLCASSLDQLIYNEQFFGPGTRLTVL.

As DNA, the CDR3 is TGCGCCAGCAGCTTGTTCAGCGGGGGGGCGGAGACCCAGTACTTC. Its translation is CASSLFSGGAETQYF. This chain links TRBV5-1 with TRBJ2-5; TRBD2 matches at 10 bases. The CDR3 has 15 amino acids. The junction had 5 bases not matched to a gene; V was cut back by 1 base and J by 5 bases. Germline V gene data show CDR1 as SGHRS and CDR2 as YFSETQ.

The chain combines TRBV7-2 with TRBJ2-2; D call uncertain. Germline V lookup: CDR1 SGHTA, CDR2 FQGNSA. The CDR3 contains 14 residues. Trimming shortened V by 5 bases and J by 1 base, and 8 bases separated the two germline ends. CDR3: CASSPKWNTGELFF. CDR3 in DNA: TGTGCCAGCAGCCCGAAGTGGAACACCGGGGAGCTGTTTTTT.

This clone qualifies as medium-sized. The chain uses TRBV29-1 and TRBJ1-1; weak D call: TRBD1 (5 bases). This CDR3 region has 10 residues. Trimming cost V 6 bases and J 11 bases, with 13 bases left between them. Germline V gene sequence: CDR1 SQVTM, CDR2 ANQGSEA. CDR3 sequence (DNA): TGCAGCGTGGGACGGGAAAAGGCTTTCTTT. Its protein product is CSVGREKAFF.

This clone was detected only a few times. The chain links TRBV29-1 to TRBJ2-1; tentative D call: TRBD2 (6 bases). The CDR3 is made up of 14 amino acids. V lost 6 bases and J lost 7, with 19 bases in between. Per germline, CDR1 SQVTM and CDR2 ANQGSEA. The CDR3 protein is CSVHPRDWQNEQFF. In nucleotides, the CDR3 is TGCAGCGTCCATCCTCGGGACTGGCAAAATGAGCAGTTCTTC.

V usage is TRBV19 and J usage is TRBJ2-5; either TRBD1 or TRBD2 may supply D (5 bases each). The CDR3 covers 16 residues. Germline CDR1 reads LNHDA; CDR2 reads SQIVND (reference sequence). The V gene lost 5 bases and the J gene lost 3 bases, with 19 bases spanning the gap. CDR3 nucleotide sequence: TGTGCCAGTAGTCCCATCCTTAAAAGGGGAGAAGAGACCCAGTACTTC. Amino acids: CASSPILKRGEETQYF.

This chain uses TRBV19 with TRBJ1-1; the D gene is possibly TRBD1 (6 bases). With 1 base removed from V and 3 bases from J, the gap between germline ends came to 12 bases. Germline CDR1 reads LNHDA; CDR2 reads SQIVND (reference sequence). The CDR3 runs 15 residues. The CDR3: CASSIGMDSHTEAFF. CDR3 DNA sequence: TGTGCCAGTAGTATAGGAATGGACAGTCACACTGAAGCTTTCTTT.

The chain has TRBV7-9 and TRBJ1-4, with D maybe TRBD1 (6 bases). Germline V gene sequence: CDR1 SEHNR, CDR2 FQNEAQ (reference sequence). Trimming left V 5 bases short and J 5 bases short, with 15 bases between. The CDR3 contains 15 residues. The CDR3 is CASSRGGAGNEKLFF. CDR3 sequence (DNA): TGTGCCAGCAGCCGTGGGGGGGCTGGGAATGAAAAACTGTTTTTT.

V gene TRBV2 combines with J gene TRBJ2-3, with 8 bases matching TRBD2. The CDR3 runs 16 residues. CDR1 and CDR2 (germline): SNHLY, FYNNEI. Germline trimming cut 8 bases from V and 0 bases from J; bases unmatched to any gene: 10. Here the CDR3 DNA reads TGTGCCAGCGGGGGTGGCGGGGGGCTTAGCACAGATACGCAGTATTTT. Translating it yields CASGGGGGLSTDTQYF.

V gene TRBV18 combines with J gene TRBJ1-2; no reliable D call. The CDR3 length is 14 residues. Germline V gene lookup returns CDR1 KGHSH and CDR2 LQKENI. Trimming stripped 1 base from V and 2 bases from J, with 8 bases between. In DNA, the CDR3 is TGTGCCAGCTCACCACTTACACAAAACTATGGCTACACCTTC. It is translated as CASSPLTQNYGYTF.